This T cell receptor (beta chain) derives from a study of cytomegalovirus exposure and HLA in healthy donors. Notes on the study in general: CMV serostatus was the sole immune exposure data available. The authors listed 150 to 200 TCR beta chains as cytomegalovirus-associated.

CDR3 size: 12 residues. V was trimmed by 9 bases and J by 7 bases, leaving 13 bases between them. Germline CDR1 is MNHEY and CDR2 is SMNVEV (reference sequence). Concerning this clone: Its antigen remains unidentified.

The PCR made use of 60 Vbeta and 13 Jbeta primers. Only in-frame clones appear in the TCRdb table, and some are missing; sequencing was by immunoSEQ multiplex PCR. Among 220,000 or so clones listed, around 85% were seen once. Sequencing was carried out using PBMCs. The J gene is TRBJ1-5, the V gene TRBV27, with a possible D match to TRBD1 (5 bases). This receptor was taken from a man aged 45-65 years in good health and CMV-seronegative. CDR3 coding DNA: TGTGCCAGTGGGAGGGCAGGGCAGCCCCAGCATTTT. It yields the protein CASGRAGQPQHF.